This T cell receptor beta chain was captured by sequencing in a study of T cells in Graves' hyperthyroidism and ophthalmopathy. Patients were excluded because of uncontrolled infection, other autoimmune disease, pregnancy or lactation. A sample of blood taken at first hyperthyroidism diagnosis preceded any ophthalmopathy symptoms. It was over 9.5 ml of fresh peripheral blood that supplied the PBMCs. RNA transcripts provided the source from which TCR beta CDR3 regions were amplified. HTBI primers were the set used in a first-round RT-PCR of the TCR CDR3. Via MiXCR, TCRdb re-called the multiplex PCR reads, giving one row per CDR3 protein. The table shows around 700,000 distinct CDR3 sequences, with around 20% occurring only once. Ten or more counts support this clonotype. Its matching antigen is unknown. General study points: In validation, the model predicted ophthalmopathy. These predictions came a median about 6.8 months before onset.

This receptor was obtained from a woman in her forties or fifties with Graves' hyperthyroidism that later progressed to Graves' ophthalmopathy. Input material: blood.

CDR3 loop: CASGGFRVLNTGELFF. The CDR3 bases are TGTGCCAGCGGTGGGTTCCGGGTTCTGAACACCGGGGAGCTGTTTTTT. The chain combines TRBV2 with TRBJ2-2; D is unclear. The germline V and J ends were trimmed by 8 bases and 1 base, with 17 bases remaining between them. The CDR3 extends over 16 amino acids. Germline CDR1 and CDR2: SNHLY and FYNNEI.